This TCR beta chain was sequenced during a study of STAT3 mutations in large granular lymphocyte leukemia. Findings of the study overall: Every T-cell large granular lymphocyte leukemia patient had at least one immunodominant TCR beta clonotype. Clonal expansion was inferred from other time points because no sample existed at each clone's first appearance. Treatment regimens differed across patients between samplings.

As concerns this clone: Antigen specificity is unknown.

Only in-frame clones appear in the TCRdb table, and some are missing; sequencing was by immunoSEQ multiplex PCR. The sample contains around 39,000 clones, about 88% of which appear only once. Specimen: PBMCs. The receptor's source is a human donor with T large granular lymphocyte leukemia. Some clones in this sample may be carry-over from other donors' samples.

The CDR3 DNA is TGTGCCAGTGGACCGTCGGGTATCACTGAAGCTTTCTTT. This translates into CASGPSGITEAFF. The chain uses TRBV7-9 and TRBJ1-1, with D unresolved. The CDR3 is 13 amino acids. Germline assignment: CDR1 SEHNR and CDR2 FQNEAQ (reference sequence). The V end lost 9 bases, the J end lost 4 bases, and 15 bases lay between the germline ends.